The rows below give T cell receptor beta chains drawn from one sample of a study of cytomegalovirus exposure and HLA in healthy donors. Only in-frame clones appear in the TCRdb table, and some are missing; sequencing was by immunoSEQ multiplex PCR. The sample carries about 180,000 clones, more than 65% recorded once. Material: PBMCs. The receptors were gathered from a girl under 10 years old in good health and CMV-seropositive. The conserved cysteine and the conserved F or W are not part of the CDR3 here.

CDR3 protein: ASRYRGGRWQPQH; V gene: TRBV6-6
CDR3 protein: AVYGTALDDNYGYT; V gene: TRBV10-3
CDR3 protein: ASSLLATGGYGYT; V gene: TRBV7-6
CDR3 protein: ASSEGPGQGSSEQF; V gene: TRBV2
CDR3 protein: ASAYREGTYEQY; V gene: TRBV11-2
CDR3 protein: AISERDRPQQGKLF; V gene: TRBV10-3
CDR3 protein: ASSQLPRGQETQY; V gene: TRBV4-1
CDR3 protein: ASSQDRGVGELF; V gene: TRBV5-1
CDR3 protein: ASSFYPGTKYYEQY; V gene: TRBV27
CDR3 protein: AIRDTGGTEAF; V gene: TRBV10-3
CDR3 protein: ASSITSGSATSTDTQY; V gene: TRBV9
CDR3 protein: ASSLADRDPNTEAF; V gene: TRBV5-1
CDR3 protein: ASSQTRTNYGYT; V gene: TRBV9
CDR3 protein: ASRPSGAADEQY; V gene: TRBV27
CDR3 protein: ASSSLAGVRF; V gene: TRBV13
CDR3 protein: ASGSQAREQY; V gene: TRBV4-1